This T cell receptor (beta chain) was retrieved from a study of blood T cell repertoires in COVID-19. Original analysis: Reference gene primers were amplified, and this amplification served to estimate nucleated cell counts. The table came from immunoSEQ multiplex PCR; TCRdb's copy has only in-frame clones and leaves some out. V, J and clone size reflect that table, while D and trimming were determined from the DNA. The table lists some 110,000 clones, about nine tenths of them singletons. Looked up from germline, CDR1 is SGHDN and CDR2 is FVKESK. The CDR3 loop spans 12 amino acids. Trimming pared 1 base from V and 7 bases from J, leaving 8 bases between.

The receptor comes from a human donor in a cohort sampled during active COVID-19. The rearrangement uses TRBV14 and TRBJ2-7, with TRBD2 as a possible D gene (5 bases). Sequenced material: peripheral blood. The DNA for the CDR3 is TGTGCCAGCAGCCAAGGCCGGAGGGAGCAGTACTTC. Translated, it gives CASSQGRREQYF.